Following are 19 T cell receptor beta chains from one sample sequenced in a study of T cells after yellow fever vaccination. One entry per CDR3 protein, called by TCRdb with MiXCR from the 5' RACE reads. The repertoire holds under 300,000 distinct CDR3 sequences, with around 7% as singletons. Sequenced material: CD4+ T cells sorted from PBMCs, taken 15 days after the yellow fever booster vaccination. Receptors were obtained from a man younger than 40 who received the YFV17D yellow fever vaccine.

This clonotype turned up a few times. The chain has TRBV5-5 and TRBJ2-1; 8 nucleotides align to TRBD2. Germline V CDR1 and CDR2: SGHKS, YYEKEE (reference sequence). V lost 2 bases to trimming and J lost 9 bases; unmatched junction nucleotides: 10. The CDR3 has 15 residues. This chain's CDR3 is CASSLLAVKGLEQFF. The CDR3 DNA reads as TGTGCCAGCAGCTTACTAGCGGTCAAGGGTCTTGAGCAGTTCTTC.

The rearrangement uses TRBV20-1 and TRBJ2-3; 13 bases match TRBD2. Germline CDR1 is DFQATT and CDR2 is SNEGSKA (reference sequence). The CDR3 extends over 16 amino acids. V was clipped by 6 bases and J by 2 bases; unmatched bases: 8. CDR3 residues: CSATGLAGTTTDTQYF. CDR3 in DNA: TGCAGTGCAACGGGACTAGCGGGGACCACCACAGATACGCAGTATTTT.

In this sample, this clonotype turned up a few times. This chain uses TRBV5-8 with TRBJ1-2; TRBD1 is a possible D gene (6 bases). Trimming left V 4 bases short and J 4 bases short, with 17 bases between. CDR1 and CDR2 from the germline V gene are SGHTS and YDEGEE. The CDR3 sequence is 15 residues long. The CDR3 loop reads CASSPAGRDIYGYTF. The CDR3 coding sequence is TGTGCCAGCAGCCCTGCAGGCCGGGACATCTATGGCTACACCTTC.

In its sample, this clonotype was seen many times. V and J are TRBV5-1 and TRBJ2-7, with TRBD1 matching 8 bases. Per germline, CDR1 SGHRS and CDR2 YFSETQ. The J segment lost 1 base and the V segment lost 4 bases, leaving 1 base of the junction unmatched. The CDR3 length is 13 residues. CDR3 sequence: CASSGTGSYEQYF. CDR3 sequence (DNA): TGCGCCAGCAGCGGGACAGGTTCCTACGAGCAGTACTTC.

V is TRBV5-1 and J is TRBJ2-7; D call uncertain. Deletions cut 0 bases from V and 3 bases from J, with 13 bases between. CDR1 SGHRS and CDR2 YFSETQ come from the germline V gene. This CDR3 comprises 15 residues. The CDR3 DNA sequence: TGCGCCAGCAGCTTGGTTCCCAGCCACATCTACGAGCAGTACTTC. Its protein product is CASSLVPSHIYEQYF.

The chain has TRBV20-1 and TRBJ2-5; 8 bases line up with TRBD2. With 2 bases clipped from V and 5 bases from J, the junction kept 4 bases outside the gene matches. This CDR3 comprises 13 residues. Germline lookup yields CDR1 DFQATT and CDR2 SNEGSKA (reference sequence). CDR3 region: CSARRTSRETQYF. The CDR3 bases are TGCAGTGCTAGAAGGACTAGCCGGGAGACCCAGTACTTC.

This clonotype has more than one count but fewer than ten. DNA for the CDR3: TGTGCCAGCAGTTACGGTGTTCGGGCAAGGGAGACCCAGTACTTC. It codes for CASSYGVRARETQYF. The J gene is TRBJ2-5, the V gene TRBV6-5; D call uncertain. Germline V gene lookup returns CDR1 MNHEY and CDR2 SVGAGI. The CDR3 consists of 15 residues. Trimming pared 2 bases from V and 5 bases from J, leaving 15 bases between.

This clonotype was seen repeatedly, ten times or more. The genes are TRBV14 and TRBJ2-3; D remains ambiguous. Germline lookup yields CDR1 SGHDN and CDR2 FVKESK. The CDR3 loop spans 13 amino acids. The ends were cut back, 0 bases at V and 8 bases at J, with 9 bases in the middle. The CDR3 DNA reads TGTGCCAGCAGCCAAGAAATAGATGGTACGCAGTATTTT. It translates to CASSQEIDGTQYF.

This clonotype was detected many times. The chain joins TRBV4-2 to TRBJ2-1; TRBD2 is a possible D gene (5 bases). Trimming shortened V by 4 bases and J by 8 bases, and 21 bases separated the two germline ends. From germline, CDR1 is LGHNA and CDR2 YNFKEQ. CDR3 length: 16 amino acids. The CDR3 spells CASSPGGLAPWDEQFF. The DNA of the CDR3 is TGTGCCAGCAGCCCCGGCGGGCTGGCCCCTTGGGATGAGCAGTTCTTC.

In regard to this clonotype: At one end, the junction sequence differs from germline, possibly due to a read error. The rearrangement uses TRBV29-1 and TRBJ1-1; D gene uncertain. Germline CDR1 reads SQVTM; CDR2 reads ANQGSEA. The CDR3 sequence is 11 residues long. The CDR3 region is CSTQMKTEAFF. In DNA, the CDR3 is TGCAGCACTCAGATGAAAACTGAAGCTTTCTTT.

This clonotype was observed many times. The chain links TRBV29-1 to TRBJ2-5, with TRBD1 identical over 7 bases. J lost 5 bases, V lost 6 bases, and 6 bases had no gene match. CDR3 size: 12 residues. Germline V CDR1 and CDR2: SQVTM, ANQGSEA. CDR3 sequence: CSVVQGRETQYF. The DNA for the CDR3 is TGCAGCGTCGTACAGGGGCGGGAGACCCAGTACTTC.

This clonotype was recorded many times. V usage is TRBV15 and J usage is TRBJ2-1, with D tentatively TRBD2 (6 bases). V was pared by 1 base and J by 4 bases, with 11 bases between. Germline V lookup: CDR1 LNHNV, CDR2 YYDKDF (reference sequence). The length of the CDR3 is 15 residues. CDR3 residues: CATSRAGTSYNEQFF. CDR3 bases: TGTGCCACCAGCAGAGCCGGGACTTCATACAATGAGCAGTTCTTC.

The CDR3 sequence: CSVRWGLALGYNEQFF. The CDR3 DNA sequence: TGCAGCGTGAGGTGGGGACTAGCGTTGGGGTACAATGAGCAGTTCTTC. The chain is built from TRBV29-1 and TRBJ2-1; 10 bases fit TRBD2. The CDR3 sequence is 16 residues long. With V trimmed by 6 bases and J by 4 bases, 12 bases remained unmatched. From germline, CDR1 is SQVTM and CDR2 ANQGSEA.

The chain is built from TRBV4-3 and TRBJ2-1; perhaps TRBD1 as D (7 bases). This CDR3 contains 18 residues. Trimming stripped 4 bases from V and 0 bases from J, with 19 bases between. CDR1 and CDR2 (germline): LGHNA, YSLEER. CDR3 nucleotide sequence: TGCGCCAGCAGCCTCCGGGGGACAGCCCGGAGCTCCTACAATGAGCAGTTCTTC. This gives the protein CASSLRGTARSSYNEQFF.

The genes are TRBV7-2 and TRBJ2-1; D not resolved. The length of the CDR3 is 13 residues. V was cut by 2 bases and J by 12 bases, with 14 bases left in between. In germline, CDR1 is SGHTA, CDR2 FQGNSA. CDR3 bases: TGTGCCAGCAGCTTAAGTCTCGGGTGTTGGCAGTTCTTC. Translated, it gives CASSLSLGCWQFF.

This clonotype was found many times. The chain recombines TRBV12-3 or TRBV12-4 with TRBJ1-2; possible D gene TRBD1, 6 bases. CDR3 length: 16 residues. Trimming shortened V by 6 bases and J by 2 bases, and 19 bases separated the two germline ends. CDR3 amino acids: CASSPTGGGTNYGYTF. In DNA form, the CDR3 reads TGTGCCAGCAGCCCCACCGGGGGGGGGACAAACTATGGCTACACCTTC.

This clonotype was counted between two and nine times. V gene TRBV20-1 combines with J gene TRBJ2-7; 14 positions agree with TRBD2. The V gene end was trimmed by 3 bases and the J gene end by 4 bases; junction bases not matched to a gene: 5. The CDR3 sequence is 15 residues long. Looked up from germline, CDR1 is DFQATT and CDR2 is SNEGSKA (reference sequence). For the CDR3, the DNA is TGCAGTGCTAGGACTAGCGGGAGGGCCAATTACGAGCAGTACTTC. This encodes CSARTSGRANYEQYF.

In this sample, this clonotype turned up a few times. The V and J genes are TRBV30 and TRBJ2-2; 8 bases match TRBD2. Per the germline V gene, CDR1 is GTSNPN and CDR2 is SVGIG (reference sequence). The junction had 5 bases not matched to a gene; V was cut back by 4 bases and J by 4 bases. CDR3 length: 14 residues. The CDR3 reads CAWKILAATGELFF. As DNA, the CDR3 is TGTGCCTGGAAGATACTAGCGGCCACCGGGGAGCTGTTTTTT. Together with reference TRBV30 and TRBJ2-2, the CDR3 gives the full variable domain: SQTIHQWPATLVQPVGSPLSLECTVEGTSNPNLYWYRQAAGRGLQLLFYSVGIGQISSEVPQNLSASRPQDRQFILSSKKLLLSDSGFYLCAWKILAATGELFFGEGSRLTVL.

This clonotype was counted only a few times. Written as DNA, the CDR3 is TGTGCCAGTCACTGGGGGAGCGATCAGCCCCAGCATTTT. Amino acid sequence: CASHWGSDQPQHF. J is TRBJ1-5 and V is TRBV6-6; TRBD1 might be the D (5 bases). The CDR3 loop spans 13 amino acids. From germline, CDR1 is MNHNY and CDR2 SVGAGI (reference sequence). V was shortened by 9 bases and J by 5 bases, with 14 bases between the two germline ends.